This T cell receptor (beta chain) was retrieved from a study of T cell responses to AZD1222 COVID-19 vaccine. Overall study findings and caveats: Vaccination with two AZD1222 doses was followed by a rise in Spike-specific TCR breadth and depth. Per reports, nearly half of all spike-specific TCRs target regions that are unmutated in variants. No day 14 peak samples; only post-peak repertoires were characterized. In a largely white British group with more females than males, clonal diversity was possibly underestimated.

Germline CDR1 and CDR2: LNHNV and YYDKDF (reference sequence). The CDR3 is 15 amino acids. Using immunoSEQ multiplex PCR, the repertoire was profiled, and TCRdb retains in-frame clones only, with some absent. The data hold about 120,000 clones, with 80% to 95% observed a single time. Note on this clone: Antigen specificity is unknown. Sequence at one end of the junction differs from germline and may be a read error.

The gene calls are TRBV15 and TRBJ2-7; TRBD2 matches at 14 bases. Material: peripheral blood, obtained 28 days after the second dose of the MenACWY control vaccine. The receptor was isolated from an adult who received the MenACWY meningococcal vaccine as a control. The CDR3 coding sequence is TGTGCCACCAGCGAAGGACTAGCGGGAGGATACGTGCAGTACTTC. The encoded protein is CATSEGLAGGYVQYF.